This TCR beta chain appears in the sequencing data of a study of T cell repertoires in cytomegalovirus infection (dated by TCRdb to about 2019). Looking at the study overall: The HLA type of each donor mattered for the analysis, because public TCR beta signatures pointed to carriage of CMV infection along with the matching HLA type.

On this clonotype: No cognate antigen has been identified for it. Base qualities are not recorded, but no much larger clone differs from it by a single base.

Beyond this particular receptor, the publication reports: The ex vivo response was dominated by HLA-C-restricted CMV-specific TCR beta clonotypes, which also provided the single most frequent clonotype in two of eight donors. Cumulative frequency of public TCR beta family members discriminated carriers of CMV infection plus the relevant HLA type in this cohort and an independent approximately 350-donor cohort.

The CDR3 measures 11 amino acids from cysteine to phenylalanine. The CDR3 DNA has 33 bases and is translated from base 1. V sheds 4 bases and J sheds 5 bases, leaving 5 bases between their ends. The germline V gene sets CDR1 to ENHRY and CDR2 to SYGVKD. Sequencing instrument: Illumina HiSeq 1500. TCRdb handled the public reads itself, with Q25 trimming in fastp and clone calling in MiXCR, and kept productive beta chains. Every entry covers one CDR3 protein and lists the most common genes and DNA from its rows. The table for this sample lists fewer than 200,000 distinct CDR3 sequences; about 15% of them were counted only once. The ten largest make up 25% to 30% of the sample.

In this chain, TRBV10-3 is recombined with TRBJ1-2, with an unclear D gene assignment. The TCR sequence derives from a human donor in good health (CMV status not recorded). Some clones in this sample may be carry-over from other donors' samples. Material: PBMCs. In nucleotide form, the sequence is TGTGCCATCAGTGGAGCGTATGGCTACACCTTC. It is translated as CAISGAYGYTF.